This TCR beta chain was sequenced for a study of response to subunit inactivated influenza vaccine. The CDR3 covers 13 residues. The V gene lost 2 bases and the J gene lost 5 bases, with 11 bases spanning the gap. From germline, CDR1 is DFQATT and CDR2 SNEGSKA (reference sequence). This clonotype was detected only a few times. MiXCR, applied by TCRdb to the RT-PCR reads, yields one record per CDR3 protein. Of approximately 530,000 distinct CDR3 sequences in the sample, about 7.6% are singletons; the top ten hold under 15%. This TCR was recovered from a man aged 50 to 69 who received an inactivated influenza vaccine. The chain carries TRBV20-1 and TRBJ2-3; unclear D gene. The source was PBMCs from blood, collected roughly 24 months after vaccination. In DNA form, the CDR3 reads TGCAGTGCTAGAAAAGAAGTCCAAGATACGCAGTATTTT. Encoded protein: CSARKEVQDTQYF.